The 10 T cell receptor beta chains below all came from one sample that was sequenced in a study of cytomegalovirus exposure and HLA in healthy donors (dated by TCRdb to 2017 to 2019). Libraries were built with the immunoSEQ multiplex PCR assay. A mixture of 60 forward primers for TCR Vbeta segments and 13 reverse primers for TCR Jbeta segments was used in the multiplex PCR. Held by TCRdb, this immuneACCESS table contains in-frame sequences only and omits some clones. Under half of the omission traces to an unresolved V gene where checked; the cause of the rest is unknown. For this sample there are about 160,000 clones; about three quarters appear just once. Together, the top ten hold 7% of the sample. Material for sequencing was PBMCs. Receptors originate from a woman aged 35 to 49 in good health and CMV-seropositive.

This chain uses TRBV5-1 with TRBJ2-7, with TRBD1 matching over 8 bases. This CDR3 has 14 amino acids. The J segment lost 3 bases and the V segment lost 4 bases, leaving 6 bases of the junction unmatched. CDR1 SGHRS and CDR2 YFSETQ come from the germline V gene. The CDR3 DNA follows: TGCGCCAGCAGCGCCGGGGACAGGAGCTACGAGCAGTACTTC. It is translated as CASSAGDRSYEQYF.

The chain links TRBV25-1 to TRBJ1-1; 8 bases fit TRBD1. The CDR3 length is 15 residues. Germline CDR1 MGHDK, CDR2 SYGVNS. J gave up 0 bases and V 7 bases, and 7 bases lay outside the gene matches. The DNA of the CDR3 is TGTGCCAGCACCGAGGACAGGGCCCTGAACACTGAAGCTTTCTTT. It specifies CASTEDRALNTEAFF.

The V call is TRBV6-6, the J call TRBJ1-6, with 9 nucleotides matching TRBD1. Per germline, CDR1 MNHNY and CDR2 SVGAGI (reference sequence). V gave up 6 bases and J gave up 7 bases; unmatched junction bases: 7. This CDR3 is built from 15 residues. Here the CDR3 DNA reads TGTGCCAGCAGCCATGGGACAGGGAACAATTCACCCCTCCACTTT. Amino acid sequence: CASSHGTGNNSPLHF.

This clone was seen a few times. V gene TRBV6-1 combines with J gene TRBJ1-1, with D hard to call. V dropped 5 bases and J dropped 1 base, with 11 bases sitting between them. Looked up from germline, CDR1 is MNHNS and CDR2 is SASEGT. The CDR3 is 14 residues long. CDR3 in amino acids: CASSFGRQNTEAFF. CDR3 in DNA: TGTGCCAGCAGTTTTGGCAGACAGAACACTGAAGCTTTCTTT.

CDR3 sequence (DNA): TGTGCCAGCAGTCCAACCCGGGGGGGGACCTACAATGAGCAGTTCTTC. It yields the protein CASSPTRGGTYNEQFF. The J gene is TRBJ2-1, the V gene TRBV27, with 8 bases matching TRBD2. The CDR3 spans 16 residues. After removal of 5 bases from V and 2 bases from J, the junction contained 8 bases not matched to a gene. Germline lookup yields CDR1 MNHEY and CDR2 SMNVEV (reference sequence).

This clone was counted a few times. The V and J genes are TRBV5-1 and TRBJ1-1; D unresolved. This CDR3 is 14 amino acids long. Trimming stripped 2 bases from V and 3 bases from J, with 11 bases between. The germline V gene encodes CDR1 SGHRS and CDR2 YFSETQ. The chain's CDR3 is CASSFEPSDTEAFF. CDR3 nucleotides: TGCGCCAGCAGCTTTGAGCCGAGCGACACTGAAGCTTTCTTT.

This clone was observed a handful of times. The chain couples TRBV14 to TRBJ1-1; the D is unclear. Germline values: CDR1 SGHDN, CDR2 FVKESK. V gave up 2 bases and J gave up 1 base, with 5 bases separating them. This CDR3 spans 13 amino acids. Written as DNA, the CDR3 is TGTGCCAGCAGCCAAACAGAGAACACTGAAGCTTTCTTT. Amino acid sequence: CASSQTENTEAFF.

The rearrangement links TRBV6-4 to TRBJ2-7, with TRBD2 matching 12 bases. J was trimmed by 2 bases and V by 2 bases; bases with no gene match: 16. Germline V gene data show CDR1 as MRHNA and CDR2 as SNTAGT. The CDR3 spans 20 residues. CDR3 region: CASSDPPGTSGPRVPYEQYF. CDR3 coding DNA: TGTGCCAGCAGTGACCCACCCGGGACTAGCGGGCCGAGGGTTCCCTACGAGCAGTACTTC.

The genes are TRBV5-4 and TRBJ1-1, with a tentative D call TRBD1 (6 bases). V was clipped by 4 bases and J by 2 bases, with 15 bases between them. CDR3 size: 15 residues. From germline, CDR1 is SGHNT and CDR2 YYREEE (reference sequence). This CDR3 reads CASSPIGQLNTEAFF. The CDR3 DNA reads TGTGCCAGCAGCCCCATAGGACAGCTAAACACTGAAGCTTTCTTT.

The V and J genes are TRBV30 and TRBJ1-5, with 9 bases identical to TRBD1. The CDR3 length is 15 residues. With V trimmed by 0 bases and J by 6 bases, 6 bases remained unmatched. Germline V CDR1 and CDR2: GTSNPN, SVGIG (reference sequence). The CDR3 sequence is CAWSVQGAPGQPQHF. The CDR3 nucleotides are TGTGCCTGGAGTGTACAGGGGGCGCCCGGTCAGCCCCAGCATTTT.